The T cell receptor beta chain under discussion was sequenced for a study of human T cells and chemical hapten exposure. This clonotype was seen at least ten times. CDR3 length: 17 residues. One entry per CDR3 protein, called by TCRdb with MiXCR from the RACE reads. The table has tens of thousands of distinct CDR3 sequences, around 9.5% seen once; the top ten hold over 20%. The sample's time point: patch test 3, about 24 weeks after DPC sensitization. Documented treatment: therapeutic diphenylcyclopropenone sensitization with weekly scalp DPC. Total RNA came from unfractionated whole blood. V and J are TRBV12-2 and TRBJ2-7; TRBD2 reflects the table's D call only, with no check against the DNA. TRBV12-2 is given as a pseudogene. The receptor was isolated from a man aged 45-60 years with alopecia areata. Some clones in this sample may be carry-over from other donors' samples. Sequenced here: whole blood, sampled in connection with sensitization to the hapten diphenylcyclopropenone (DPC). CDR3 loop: CASRLQVPLAGTYEQYF. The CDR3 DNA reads TGTGCAAGTCGTCTCCAAGTCCCACTAGCGGGCACCTACGAGCAGTACTTC.